This passage covers 29 T cell receptor beta chains from one sample sequenced in a study of shared clonotypes between healthy human individuals. Some clones are missing from TCRdb's copy, which holds only in-frame ones; the method was immunoSEQ multiplex PCR. The data show around 2,000,000 clones, about 92% seen once. Naive CD8 populations comprised CD45RO-negative cells positively selected for CCR7, excluding terminally differentiated effector memory CD45RA+ cells. The sequenced material came from naive CD8+ T cells from PBMCs. The source of these receptors is a man younger than 35 in good health. Some clones in this sample may be carry-over from other donors' samples.

This rearrangement joins TRBV6-1 to TRBJ1-5, with 8 bases identical to TRBD1. The CDR3 length is 15 residues. With 4 bases clipped from V and 6 bases from J, the junction kept 8 bases outside the gene matches. The germline V gene encodes CDR1 MNHNS and CDR2 SASEGT. The CDR3 reads CASSGRTGFGQPQHF. The CDR3 DNA is TGTGCCAGCAGTGGAAGGACAGGGTTTGGTCAGCCCCAGCATTTT.

This chain uses TRBV11-2 with TRBJ2-7; TRBD1 or TRBD2 may be the D gene (5 bases each). Between the trimmed V and J ends, which lost 0 bases and 2 bases, there was a span of 11 bases. The CDR3 runs to 15 residues. Germline V lookup: CDR1 SGHAT, CDR2 FQNNGV. CDR3 coding DNA: TGTGCCAGCAGCTTAGATCTGGGGGTAACCTACGAGCAGTACTTC. Translating it yields CASSLDLGVTYEQYF.

The chain links TRBV10-2 to TRBJ2-5, with 8 positions matching TRBD1. The CDR3 contains 15 residues. CDR1 and CDR2 (germline): WSHSY, SAAADI. V was pared by 2 bases and J by 5 bases, with 7 bases of the junction left unmatched. As DNA, the CDR3 is TGCGCCAGCAGTGAGCCGAAGGACAGGGACGAGACCCAGTACTTC. Translated, it gives CASSEPKDRDETQYF.

This chain links TRBV7-9 with TRBJ1-2; D is uncertain. The CDR3 has 16 residues. Germline lookup yields CDR1 SEHNR and CDR2 FQNEAQ (reference sequence). V lost 3 bases and J lost 5, with 19 bases in between. The CDR3 loop reads CASSFADGDTLYGYTF. The CDR3 DNA follows: TGTGCCAGCAGCTTTGCGGACGGAGATACCTTATATGGCTACACCTTC.

This CDR3 reads CASSTGQGLNTEAFF. CDR3 sequence (DNA): TGTGCCAGCAGCACGGGACAGGGATTGAACACTGAAGCTTTCTTT. The genes are TRBV9 and TRBJ1-1; 9 bases are shared with TRBD1. Germline-derived CDR1 and CDR2 are SGDLS and YYNGEE. There are 15 residues in the CDR3. The ends lost 4 bases at V and 0 bases at J; junction bases unmatched: 4.

The rearrangement links TRBV7-9 to TRBJ2-5, with D unresolved. V gave up 5 bases and J gave up 4 bases, with 14 bases separating them. The CDR3 has 14 residues. Germline V gene data show CDR1 as SEHNR and CDR2 as FQNEAQ (reference sequence). CDR3 DNA sequence: TGTGCCAGCAGCCCCGCCGGGCAAGGAGAGACCCAGTACTTC. Translating it yields CASSPAGQGETQYF.

The chain is built from TRBV5-8 and TRBJ2-3, with 7 bases that match TRBD2. CDR3 length: 17 residues. CDR1 is SGHTS and CDR2 is YDEGEE in the germline V gene. V dropped 4 bases and J dropped 1; count of bases not matched to a gene: 12. The CDR3 sequence is CASSRKTSVFGTDTQYF. Here the CDR3 DNA reads TGTGCCAGCAGCAGAAAAACTAGCGTCTTCGGCACAGATACGCAGTATTTT.

This chain uses TRBV25-1 with TRBJ2-1; tentatively, D is TRBD2 (5 bases). Germline V gene lookup returns CDR1 MGHDK and CDR2 SYGVNS. The CDR3 extends over 16 amino acids. Trimming took off 2 bases at V and 8 bases at J, with 19 bases between the two ends. CDR3 region: CASSETLGGPGHEQFF. The CDR3 DNA follows: TGTGCCAGCAGTGAAACGCTTGGCGGGCCTGGCCATGAGCAGTTCTTC.

To note about this clone: Other nucleotide sequences from this sample produce the same CDR3. This rearrangement joins TRBV27 to TRBJ2-1; D is unresolved. The CDR3 runs to 13 residues. V was clipped by 5 bases and J by 2 bases, with 7 bases between them. Germline CDR1 reads MNHEY; CDR2 reads SMNVEV (reference sequence). DNA for the CDR3: TGTGCCAGCAGTCCCAGAACCTACAATGAGCAGTTCTTC. Protein product: CASSPRTYNEQFF.

The chain employs TRBV11-2 and TRBJ2-7; no clear D gene. The CDR3 runs to 15 residues. With 5 bases removed from V and 0 bases from J, the gap between germline ends came to 14 bases. Germline V gene sequence: CDR1 SGHAT, CDR2 FQNNGV. CDR3 nucleotides: TGTGCCAGCAGCAACCCTCGTGAGATCTCCTACGAGCAGTACTTC. Translation gives CASSNPREISYEQYF.

The chain recombines TRBV6-1 with TRBJ2-3, with 9 nucleotides matching TRBD1. CDR1 and CDR2 (germline): MNHNS, SASEGT. The junction had 12 bases not matched to a gene; V was cut back by 7 bases and J by 10 bases. The CDR3 is 14 residues long. CDR3 sequence (DNA): TGTGCCAGCACAGGGACAGGGTCCCTCTTAGCGCAGTATTTT. Amino acid sequence: CASTGTGSLLAQYF.

This chain connects TRBV15 to TRBJ2-7; 14 bases are shared with TRBD2. The CDR3 totals 19 residues. From germline, CDR1 is LNHNV and CDR2 YYDKDF (reference sequence). The V segment lost 0 bases and the J segment 1 base; nucleotides outside the gene matches: 8. For the CDR3, the DNA is TGTGCCACCAGCAGAGAGGGGACTAGCGGGAGTGCATTTTCCTACGAGCAGTACTTC. Protein product: CATSREGTSGSAFSYEQYF.

The rearrangement links TRBV19 to TRBJ2-7, with 7 positions matching TRBD2. Per the germline V gene, CDR1 is LNHDA and CDR2 is SQIVND (reference sequence). The CDR3 is 13 amino acids. V was clipped by 4 bases and J by 4 bases; unmatched bases: 4. The CDR3 here is CASSTAGVYEQYF. CDR3 DNA sequence: TGTGCCAGTAGTACCGCGGGAGTATACGAGCAGTACTTC. Variable domain in full (rest from reference TRBV19 and TRBJ2-7): DGGITQSPKYLFRKEGQNVTLSCEQNLNHDAMYWYRQDPGQGLRLIYYSQIVNDFQKGDIAEGYSVSREKKESFPLTVTSAQKNPTAFYLCASSTAGVYEQYFGPGTRLTVT.

The chain couples TRBV27 to TRBJ1-5; the D gene is possibly TRBD1 (5 bases). The germline V gene encodes CDR1 MNHEY and CDR2 SMNVEV (reference sequence). There are 14 residues in the CDR3. V was shortened by 6 bases and J by 1 base, with 10 bases between the two germline ends. The DNA for the CDR3 is TGTGCCAGCAGGGCAGGGATAAGCAATCAGCCCCAGCATTTT. It encodes CASRAGISNQPQHF.

V gene TRBV13 combines with J gene TRBJ1-2; 9 bases are a match to TRBD1. The CDR3 sequence is 16 residues long. Per germline, CDR1 PRHDT and CDR2 FYEKMQ (reference sequence). Trimming at V came to 5 bases and at J to 4 bases, leaving 11 bases not matched to a gene. The CDR3 protein is CASSPSGTGKLYGYTF. The DNA for the CDR3 is TGTGCCAGCAGCCCCTCCGGGACAGGGAAACTCTATGGCTACACCTTC.

The V gene is TRBV2, the J gene TRBJ2-2; possibly TRBD1 for D (6 bases). The germline V gene has CDR1 SNHLY and CDR2 FYNNEI. Trimming stripped 9 bases from V and 1 base from J, with 12 bases between. The length of the CDR3 is 14 residues. The CDR3 loop reads CARETGENTGELFF. In DNA form, the CDR3 reads TGTGCCAGAGAGACAGGAGAGAACACCGGGGAGCTGTTTTTT. The complete variable domain, with remaining parts taken from reference TRBV2 and TRBJ2-2, reads EPEVTQTPSHQVTQMGQEVILRCVPISNHLYFYWYRQILGQKVEFLVSFYNNEISEKSEIFDDQFSVERPDGSNFTLKIRSTKLEDSAMYFCARETGENTGELFFGEGSRLTVL.

This clone has just one count. This chain links TRBV27 with TRBJ2-7; no clear D gene. The CDR3 is made up of 12 amino acids. Germline assignment: CDR1 MNHEY and CDR2 SMNVEV (reference sequence). V was pared by 3 bases and J by 6 bases, with 9 bases between. This CDR3 is CASSFTVGEQYF. CDR3 DNA: TGTGCCAGCAGTTTTACCGTGGGCGAGCAGTACTTC.

A remark on this clone: Different DNA sequences within this sample yield the same CDR3. The rearrangement joins TRBV7-9 to TRBJ1-5; D remains unclear. This CDR3 has 13 amino acids. With 1 base removed from V and 5 bases from J, the gap between germline ends came to 6 bases. CDR1 SEHNR and CDR2 FQNEAQ come from the germline V gene (reference sequence). The CDR3, as DNA: TGTGCCAGCAGCTTAGGCGGCGATCAGCCCCAGCATTTT. Its protein is CASSLGGDQPQHF. Full variable domain (remainder filled in from reference TRBV7-9 and TRBJ1-5): DTGVSQNPRHKITKRGQNVTFRCDPISEHNRLYWYRQTLGQGPEFLTYFQNEAQLEKSRLLSDRFSAERPKGSFSTLEIQRTEQGDSAMYLCASSLGGDQPQHFGDGTRLSIL.

The gene calls are TRBV19 and TRBJ1-2; unclear D gene. This CDR3 contains 11 residues. Germline V gene data show CDR1 as LNHDA and CDR2 as SQIVND (reference sequence). Trimming stripped 6 bases from V and 4 bases from J, with 6 bases between. The CDR3 sequence is CASRNSYGYTF. The CDR3 DNA reads TGTGCCAGTAGAAACAGCTATGGCTACACCTTC.

V is TRBV30 and J is TRBJ2-7; maybe TRBD2 (6 bases). This CDR3 spans 14 amino acids. CDR1 and CDR2 from the germline V gene are GTSNPN and SVGIG (reference sequence). V lost 2 bases and J 1 base, leaving 12 bases between the germline ends. Here the CDR3 DNA reads TGTGCCTGGAGTTCATGGGACTTATCCTACGAGCAGTACTTC. The encoded protein is CAWSSWDLSYEQYF.

The chain joins TRBV29-1 to TRBJ2-2, with D unresolved. The CDR3 runs to 13 residues. CDR1 SQVTM and CDR2 ANQGSEA come from the germline V gene. V was shortened by 5 bases and J by 1 base, with 8 bases between the two germline ends. The CDR3 region is CSVNRQNTGELFF. Written as DNA, the CDR3 is TGCAGCGTTAATCGACAGAACACCGGGGAGCTGTTTTTT.

The chain couples TRBV19 to TRBJ2-7; D is possibly TRBD2 (6 bases). V gave up 9 bases and J gave up 3 bases, with 12 bases separating them. Germline CDR1 reads LNHDA; CDR2 reads SQIVND (reference sequence). The CDR3 extends over 12 amino acids. CDR3 residues: CASSRGGYEQYF. The CDR3 nucleotides read TGTGCCAGCTCGAGGGGAGGCTACGAGCAGTACTTC.

This sequence joins TRBV15 and TRBJ2-1; 9 bases fit TRBD1. Per germline, CDR1 LNHNV and CDR2 YYDKDF (reference sequence). Losses at the gene ends were 3 bases for V and 7 bases for J; bases not matched to a gene: 7. The CDR3 spans 15 residues. This CDR3 reads CATSSPGTGWNEQFF. CDR3 nucleotide sequence: TGTGCCACCAGCAGCCCCGGGACAGGGTGGAATGAGCAGTTCTTC.

The table lists this clone with a few counts. This sequence joins TRBV10-3 and TRBJ1-1, with D tentatively TRBD1 (5 bases). Germline CDR1 reads ENHRY; CDR2 reads SYGVKD. The CDR3 consists of 15 residues. Between the trimmed V and J ends, which lost 3 bases and 0 bases, there was a span of 11 bases. The CDR3 DNA reads TGTGCCATCAGTGAAGGCCGACAGTTGAACACTGAAGCTTTCTTT. It translates to CAISEGRQLNTEAFF.

The chain couples TRBV27 to TRBJ2-1; D is uncertain. CDR1 MNHEY and CDR2 SMNVEV come from the germline V gene (reference sequence). CDR3 length: 15 residues. V was clipped by 7 bases and J by 4 bases, with 17 bases between them. Written as DNA, the CDR3 is TGTGCCAGCACCTCGACCGACGGAGTGTACAATGAGCAGTTCTTC. As protein: CASTSTDGVYNEQFF.

The V call is TRBV11-1, the J call TRBJ2-7; tentative D call: TRBD2 (7 bases). The CDR3 totals 16 residues. The germline V gene has CDR1 SGHAT and CDR2 FQDESV (reference sequence). V lost 3 bases, J lost 1 base, and 16 bases lay in between. CDR3 region: CASSFQEGGISYEQYF. CDR3 DNA sequence: TGTGCCAGCAGCTTTCAAGAGGGGGGGATTTCCTACGAGCAGTACTTC.

The V call is TRBV25-1, the J call TRBJ2-7; D is unresolved. The CDR3 totals 13 residues. V was cut by 3 bases and J by 3 bases, with 9 bases left in between. Germline CDR1 is MGHDK and CDR2 is SYGVNS. Written as DNA, the CDR3 is TGTGCCAGCAGTGAGGGAAGACTCTACGAGCAGTACTTC. Translating gives CASSEGRLYEQYF.

J is TRBJ2-1 and V is TRBV5-6; no clear D. The CDR3 consists of 11 residues. The germline V gene has CDR1 SGHDT and CDR2 YYEEEE. V lost 2 bases, J lost 7 bases, and 4 bases lay in between. This chain's CDR3 is CASSFTNEQFF. The CDR3 bases are TGTGCCAGCAGCTTCACGAATGAGCAGTTCTTC. Complete variable domain (other parts from reference TRBV5-6 and TRBJ2-1): DAGVTQSPTHLIKTRGQQVTLRCSPKSGHDTVSWYQQALGQGPQFIFQYYEEEERQRGNFPDRFSGHQFPNYSSELNVNALLLGDSALYLCASSFTNEQFFGPGTRLTVL.

The chain uses TRBV7-2 and TRBJ2-5; 7 positions match TRBD2. The length of the CDR3 is 15 residues. Trimming took 8 bases from V and 4 from J; bases not matched to a gene: 13. The germline V gene encodes CDR1 SGHTA and CDR2 FQGNSA. As DNA, the CDR3 is TGTGCCAGCCACACTAGCGAGACTATCTTAGAGACCCAGTACTTC. Its translation is CASHTSETILETQYF.